This T cell receptor beta chain comes out of a study of blood T cell repertoires in COVID-19. Study as a whole: Italy, Spain and the United States were the sources of the convalescent and acute COVID-19 samples. T cells, B-cell-depleted T cells, or PBMCs supplied cDNA or gDNA.

The authors' processing: Amplification of reference gene primers provided the estimated nucleated cell counts. Profiled with immunoSEQ multiplex PCR; TCRdb holds only in-frame clones, not every one. Clonal size and the V and J genes are those of that table, whereas D and trimming came from the DNA. The sample has about 170,000 clones, 80% to 85% seen once. Germline CDR1 reads DFQATT; CDR2 reads SNEGSKA (reference sequence). There are 11 residues in the CDR3. The V and J ends lost 6 bases and 4 bases respectively, with 9 bases between them. This sequence joins TRBV20-1 and TRBJ1-2; D may be TRBD1 (5 bases). The TCR was taken from a man aged 65-85 years with active or convalescent COVID-19. The sample consisted of peripheral blood. The CDR3 here is CSAGGSYGYTF. CDR3 nucleotide sequence: TGCAGTGCGGGGGGGAGCTATGGCTACACCTTC.